A single sample is the source of the 11 T cell receptor beta chains below, sequenced in a study of shared clonotypes between healthy human individuals (TCRdb year 2020). The method was the immunoSEQ multiplex PCR assay. TCRdb provides this immuneACCESS table in a form limited to in-frame rearrangements. Some clones are lacking; in checked studies, under half of them reflect an unresolved V gene, and why the rest are absent is not known. Within this sample are fewer than 1.8 million clones, with 97% to 99% of them counted one time only. Together, the top ten hold around 0.38% of the sample. The sample consisted of naive CD4+ T cells sorted from blood. The sample's cell subset or site, from its label and the paper: CD45RA+ positively selected. These receptors all come from a man between 25 and 39 years old in good health.

With respect to this clone: The sample holds other DNA sequences that translate to the same CDR3. The V call is TRBV5-1, the J call TRBJ2-3, with unresolved D. V lost 2 bases, J lost 1 base, and 5 bases lay in between. This CDR3 has 13 residues. Per germline, CDR1 SGHRS and CDR2 YFSETQ. The CDR3 region has the DNA TGCGCCAGCAGCTTCGGACGCACAGATACGCAGTATTTT. It encodes CASSFGRTDTQYF. Drawing the rest from reference TRBV5-1 and TRBJ2-3, the complete variable domain is KAGVTQTPRYLIKTRGQQVTLSCSPISGHRSVSWYQQTPGQGLQFLFEYFSETQRNKGNFPGRFSGRQFSNSRSEMNVSTLELGDSALYLCASSFGRTDTQYFGPGTRLTVL.

The chain employs TRBV25-1 and TRBJ2-1, with 7 nucleotides matching TRBD2. CDR3 length: 16 residues. The V segment lost 2 bases and the J segment 4 bases; nucleotides outside the gene matches: 8. Germline V gene lookup returns CDR1 MGHDK and CDR2 SYGVNS. DNA of the CDR3: TGTGCCAGCAGTGAAGCCGGGAGGCATACTTACAATGAGCAGTTCTTC. Translation gives CASSEAGRHTYNEQFF.

The rearrangement joins TRBV10-3 to TRBJ2-7, with 10 bases that match TRBD1. Losses at the gene ends were 0 bases for V and 2 bases for J; bases not matched to a gene: 1. The CDR3 extends over 15 amino acids. Per germline, CDR1 ENHRY and CDR2 SYGVKD. The CDR3 nucleotides read TGTGCCATCAGTGAGTCGACAGGGGGCACCTACGAGCAGTACTTC. Residues: CAISESTGGTYEQYF.

V gene TRBV5-4 combines with J gene TRBJ1-5; no firm D call. The CDR3 contains 16 residues. The V end lost 0 bases, the J end lost 2 bases, and 12 bases lay between the germline ends. In germline, CDR1 is SGHNT, CDR2 YYREEE (reference sequence). CDR3 nucleotides: TGTGCCAGCAGCTTGGGGGGAACCGCCCGCAATCAGCCCCAGCATTTT. It translates to CASSLGGTARNQPQHF.

This chain uses TRBV10-3 with TRBJ2-1; 9 bases line up with TRBD1. Germline CDR1 reads ENHRY; CDR2 reads SYGVKD. V trimming: 9 bases; J trimming: 5 bases; junction bases outside the gene matches: 8. The CDR3 is made up of 14 amino acids. CDR3 loop: CAIEQGASDNEQFF. The DNA of the CDR3 is TGTGCCATAGAACAGGGGGCTTCTGACAATGAGCAGTTCTTC.

V usage is TRBV18 and J usage is TRBJ2-2; 7 bases are shared with TRBD1. The V and J ends lost 1 base and 6 bases, in that order; junction bases with no gene match: 2. The germline gives CDR1 KGHSH, CDR2 LQKENI. The CDR3 sequence is 14 residues long. CDR3: CASSPLDRAGELFF. The CDR3 DNA is TGTGCCAGCTCACCACTAGACAGGGCCGGGGAGCTGTTTTTT. The full variable domain, its missing parts supplied by reference TRBV18 and TRBJ2-2, is NAGVMQNPRHLVRRRGQEARLRCSPMKGHSHVYWYRQLPEEGLKFMVYLQKENIIDESGMPKERFSAEFPKEGPSILRIQQVVRGDSAAYFCASSPLDRAGELFFGEGSRLTVL.

Of note for this clone: The sample has other DNA sequences that encode this CDR3 too. The rearrangement uses TRBV11-2 and TRBJ1-4; maybe TRBD1 (6 bases). The CDR3 sequence is 14 residues long. V was shortened by 5 bases and J by 2 bases, with 9 bases between the two germline ends. Germline CDR1 reads SGHAT; CDR2 reads FQNNGV. Here the CDR3 reads CASSPGATNEKLFF. CDR3 bases: TGTGCCAGCAGCCCAGGGGCGACTAATGAAAAACTGTTTTTT.

The rearrangement links TRBV2 to TRBJ2-7; D gene unclear. The CDR3 is 12 residues long. Germline assignment: CDR1 SNHLY and CDR2 FYNNEI. V shed 4 bases and J shed 5 bases, with 9 bases lying between them. CDR3 DNA: TGTGCCAGCAGTGGGGGTAGCCACGAGCAGTACTTC. This gives the protein CASSGGSHEQYF. The full variable domain, rest sourced from reference TRBV2 and TRBJ2-7, is EPEVTQTPSHQVTQMGQEVILRCVPISNHLYFYWYRQILGQKVEFLVSFYNNEISEKSEIFDDQFSVERPDGSNFTLKIRSTKLEDSAMYFCASSGGSHEQYFGPGTRLTVT.

This chain uses TRBV7-3 with TRBJ1-3; tentatively, D is TRBD1 (5 bases). CDR3 length: 15 residues. V gave up 6 bases and J gave up 4 bases, with 16 bases separating them. Germline V lookup: CDR1 SGHTA, CDR2 FQGTGA. The CDR3 spells CASSRGPGEGNTIYF. In DNA form, the CDR3 reads TGTGCCAGCAGTCGGGGACCGGGGGAAGGAAACACCATATATTTT.

The chain carries TRBV11-3 and TRBJ2-2; either TRBD1 or TRBD2 may fit D (6 bases each). V was pared by 0 bases and J by 5 bases, with 13 bases between. CDR1 is SGHNT and CDR2 is YENEEA in the germline V gene. The CDR3 spans 16 residues. The DNA of the CDR3 is TGTGCCAGCAGCTTAGACCGGGGGCGGACGACCGGGGAGCTGTTTTTT. It translates to CASSLDRGRTTGELFF.

This chain uses TRBV21-1 with TRBJ2-1; the table gives TRBD2 as D, unverified against the DNA. TRBV21-1 is noted as a pseudogene. The CDR3 is 11 amino acids. The CDR3 DNA follows: TGTGCCAGCAGCAAAGCCGGGGTCAGGTTCTTC. Translated: CASSKAGVRFF.